A selection of T cell receptor beta chains follows, all from one sample in a study of blood T cell repertoires in COVID-19. Here immunoSEQ multiplex PCR was the method, and the copy in TCRdb shows in-frame clones only, minus some. The data show 250,000 to 300,000 clones, around four fifths seen once. Sequenced material: PBMCs or T cells enriched from blood (not recorded which). Receptor source: a man aged 25 to 40 with acute COVID-19. CDR3s include the opening cysteine and the closing phenylalanine or tryptophan. A D gene is named only where the DNA matches it firmly. Size tells how often a clone was seen (once, few, many) or the class of an expanded clone, and some rows leave it out.

cdr3_nt: TGTGCCAGCAGCTCACCGGGTCACAATTCACCCCTCCACTTT
cdr3_aa: CASSSPGHNSPLHF
v_call: TRBV5-4
cdr3_length: 14
d_call: .
j_call: TRBJ1-6
clone_size: .

cdr3_nt: TGTGCCAGCAGCCAAGATATAGACACCATATATTTT
cdr3_aa: CASSQDIDTIYF
v_call: TRBV4-2
cdr3_length: 12
d_call: .
j_call: TRBJ1-3
clone_size: once

cdr3_nt: TGTGCCAGCAGCGTAGAGGGAGGCTACACTGAAGCTTTCTTT
cdr3_aa: CASSVEGGYTEAFF
v_call: TRBV9
cdr3_length: 14
d_call: .
j_call: TRBJ1-1
clone_size: .

cdr3_nt: TGTGCCAGCTCACCAGGGGGCTTAGGCACTGAAGCTTTCTTT
cdr3_aa: CASSPGGLGTEAFF
v_call: TRBV18
cdr3_length: 14
d_call: .
j_call: TRBJ1-1
clone_size: .

cdr3_nt: TGTGCCAGCAGCTTGGTTGGGGGGGCTGCGGGCTACACCTTC
cdr3_aa: CASSLVGGAAGYTF
v_call: TRBV5-4
cdr3_length: 14
d_call: .
j_call: TRBJ1-2
clone_size: .

cdr3_nt: TGTGCCAGCAGTTTGTTCGGACAGGGGAAGACTGAAGCTTTCTTT
cdr3_aa: CASSLFGQGKTEAFF
v_call: TRBV27
cdr3_length: 15
d_call: TRBD1
j_call: TRBJ1-1
clone_size: .

cdr3_nt: TGTGCCACCTCAGGACAGGTTGGTAGTAATGAGCAGTTCTTC
cdr3_aa: CATSGQVGSNEQFF
v_call: TRBV24-1
cdr3_length: 14
d_call: TRBD1
j_call: TRBJ2-1
clone_size: .

cdr3_nt: TGTGCCAGCAGCATAGGGACAGGGACTTTAGGCGAGCAGTTCTTC
cdr3_aa: CASSIGTGTLGEQFF
v_call: TRBV5-1
cdr3_length: 15
d_call: TRBD1
j_call: TRBJ2-1
clone_size: once

cdr3_nt: TGTGCCACCAGTGGTGGTAGCGGGACATACAATGAGCAGTTCTTC
cdr3_aa: CATSGGSGTYNEQFF
v_call: TRBV24-1
cdr3_length: 15
d_call: TRBD2
j_call: TRBJ2-1
clone_size: .

cdr3_nt: TGTGCCAGCAGTCTGGGACAGGGCACTGAAGCTTTCTTT
cdr3_aa: CASSLGQGTEAFF
v_call: TRBV2
cdr3_length: 13
d_call: TRBD1
j_call: TRBJ1-1
clone_size: .

cdr3_nt: TGTGCCAGCAGTTCGGGACTAGCGGGCAATGAGCAGTTCTTC
cdr3_aa: CASSSGLAGNEQFF
v_call: TRBV27
cdr3_length: 14
d_call: TRBD2
j_call: TRBJ2-1
clone_size: .

cdr3_nt: TGTGCCAGCAGCTTGGGGGGGGCGAGTCGTTCACCCCTCCACTTT
cdr3_aa: CASSLGGASRSPLHF
v_call: TRBV27
cdr3_length: 15
d_call: .
j_call: TRBJ1-6
clone_size: .

cdr3_nt: TGTGCCAGCAGCTTCGCCGGGACAGGGTTTGGAGATACGCAGTATTTT
cdr3_aa: CASSFAGTGFGDTQYF
v_call: TRBV7-2
cdr3_length: 16
d_call: TRBD1
j_call: TRBJ2-3
clone_size: .

cdr3_nt: TGTGCCAGCAGCCCTCAACCGGGGACAAGGGGGACCGGGGAGCTGTTTTTT
cdr3_aa: CASSPQPGTRGTGELFF
v_call: TRBV7-9
cdr3_length: 17
d_call: .
j_call: TRBJ2-2
clone_size: .

cdr3_nt: TGTGCCAGTAGTACTACAGGGCTTCGCCAGGGATCTGGAAACACCATATATTTT
cdr3_aa: CASSTTGLRQGSGNTIYF
v_call: TRBV19
cdr3_length: 18
d_call: .
j_call: TRBJ1-3
clone_size: .

cdr3_nt: TGTGCCAGCAGTTCCCGGGACAGGGGGTTCTCAGAAGCTTTCTTT
cdr3_aa: CASSSRDRGFSEAFF
v_call: TRBV28
cdr3_length: 15
d_call: TRBD1
j_call: TRBJ1-1
clone_size: .

cdr3_nt: TGTGCCAGCAGCTTTCCGGGGAACACTGAAGCTTTCTTT
cdr3_aa: CASSFPGNTEAFF
v_call: TRBV5-1
cdr3_length: 13
d_call: .
j_call: TRBJ1-1
clone_size: .

cdr3_nt: TGTGCCACCAGCACCGGGAGGGGAGCGAGCACAGATACGCAGTATTTT
cdr3_aa: CATSTGRGASTDTQYF
v_call: TRBV15
cdr3_length: 16
d_call: TRBD2
j_call: TRBJ2-3
clone_size: .

cdr3_nt: TGTGCCAGCAGCTGGGGGGACTACTCGATGATAAATGAGCAGTTCTTC
cdr3_aa: CASSWGDYSMINEQFF
v_call: TRBV5-1
cdr3_length: 16
d_call: TRBD2
j_call: TRBJ2-1
clone_size: .

cdr3_nt: TGTGCCACCACGGGACAGATATTGAACTCTGGAAACACCATATATTTT
cdr3_aa: CATTGQILNSGNTIYF
v_call: TRBV19
cdr3_length: 16
d_call: TRBD1
j_call: TRBJ1-3
clone_size: .

cdr3_nt: TGTGCCACCAGTGATACCGGGATAAAAGGCCCTAGTGGCTACACCTTC
cdr3_aa: CATSDTGIKGPSGYTF
v_call: TRBV24-1
cdr3_length: 16
d_call: .
j_call: TRBJ1-2
clone_size: .

cdr3_nt: TGTGCCAGCAGTTACTCAGGAGGGGTTGTGGGCTACACCTTC
cdr3_aa: CASSYSGGVVGYTF
v_call: TRBV6-5
cdr3_length: 14
d_call: .
j_call: TRBJ1-2
clone_size: .

cdr3_nt: TGTGCCAGCAGCGTAAGTCGGACTGAAGCTTTCTTT
cdr3_aa: CASSVSRTEAFF
v_call: TRBV7-8
cdr3_length: 12
d_call: .
j_call: TRBJ1-1
clone_size: .

cdr3_nt: TGTGCCAGCAGTTTACTCGGGGTTGGAGCTTTCTTT
cdr3_aa: CASSLLGVGAFF
v_call: TRBV28
cdr3_length: 12
d_call: .
j_call: TRBJ1-1
clone_size: .

cdr3_nt: TGTGCCAGCTCAGGGGTGGGTGAAGCTTTCTTT
cdr3_aa: CASSGVGEAFF
v_call: TRBV3-1/TRBV3-2
cdr3_length: 11
d_call: .
j_call: TRBJ1-1
clone_size: .

cdr3_nt: TGTGCCAGCCTTGGGAGGCCCTACAATGAGCAGTTCTTC
cdr3_aa: CASLGRPYNEQFF
v_call: TRBV28
cdr3_length: 13
d_call: .
j_call: TRBJ2-1
clone_size: .

cdr3_nt: TGTGCCAGCAGCCGAAGACGGGGTCAGGTTGAAGCTTTCTTT
cdr3_aa: CASSRRRGQVEAFF
v_call: TRBV11-2
cdr3_length: 14
d_call: .
j_call: TRBJ1-1
clone_size: .

cdr3_nt: TGTGCCAGCAGCTTAACCATGCGCGAGACCCAGTACTTC
cdr3_aa: CASSLTMRETQYF
v_call: TRBV7-3
cdr3_length: 13
d_call: .
j_call: TRBJ2-5
clone_size: .

cdr3_nt: TGTGCCAGCAGTGAGGGACAGGGGGCCACAGATACGCAGTATTTT
cdr3_aa: CASSEGQGATDTQYF
v_call: TRBV6-4
cdr3_length: 15
d_call: TRBD1
j_call: TRBJ2-3
clone_size: .

cdr3_nt: TGTGCCAGCAGCTTACCCGATAGAAGCACAGATACGCAGTATTTT
cdr3_aa: CASSLPDRSTDTQYF
v_call: TRBV7-9
cdr3_length: 15
d_call: .
j_call: TRBJ2-3
clone_size: .

cdr3_nt: TGTGCCAGCAGTTACGACAGGGCTGGAAACACCATATATTTT
cdr3_aa: CASSYDRAGNTIYF
v_call: TRBV6-2/TRBV6-3
cdr3_length: 14
d_call: TRBD1
j_call: TRBJ1-3
clone_size: .

cdr3_nt: TGTGCCAGCAGTCCTGGGACAGGCAATCAGCCCCAGCATTTT
cdr3_aa: CASSPGTGNQPQHF
v_call: TRBV27
cdr3_length: 14
d_call: TRBD1
j_call: TRBJ1-5
clone_size: .

cdr3_nt: TGTGCCAGCAGCTTAGGAACCGGGACAGGGGGGTATGGCTACACCTTC
cdr3_aa: CASSLGTGTGGYGYTF
v_call: TRBV7-3
cdr3_length: 16
d_call: TRBD1
j_call: TRBJ1-2
clone_size: .

cdr3_nt: TGTGCCAGTGGGGCCAGATGGAACTATGGCTACACCTTC
cdr3_aa: CASGARWNYGYTF
v_call: TRBV19
cdr3_length: 13
d_call: .
j_call: TRBJ1-2
clone_size: few

cdr3_nt: TGTGCCAGCGGGCAATTTTCCACAGATACGCAGTATTTT
cdr3_aa: CASGQFSTDTQYF
v_call: TRBV11-3
cdr3_length: 13
d_call: .
j_call: TRBJ2-3
clone_size: .

cdr3_nt: TGTGCCACCAGCAGTGGCCCGAGCGCCCACAATGAGCAGTTCTTC
cdr3_aa: CATSSGPSAHNEQFF
v_call: TRBV15
cdr3_length: 15
d_call: .
j_call: TRBJ2-1
clone_size: .

cdr3_nt: TGTGCCACCACCTATTTCACAGACGGGGAGCTGTTTTTT
cdr3_aa: CATTYFTDGELFF
v_call: TRBV2
cdr3_length: 13
d_call: .
j_call: TRBJ2-2
clone_size: .

cdr3_nt: TGTGCCAGCAGCTTAGGACTAGCGGGAACCGGGGAGCTGTTTTTT
cdr3_aa: CASSLGLAGTGELFF
v_call: TRBV7-6
cdr3_length: 15
d_call: TRBD2
j_call: TRBJ2-2
clone_size: .

cdr3_nt: TGTGCCAGCAGCTTAGGAAAGGGGCTGGAGACTGAAGCTTTCTTT
cdr3_aa: CASSLGKGLETEAFF
v_call: TRBV11-3
cdr3_length: 15
d_call: .
j_call: TRBJ1-1
clone_size: .

cdr3_nt: TGTGCCAGCAGCTTAGTCAGGGGGCGGGAAGCTTTCTTT
cdr3_aa: CASSLVRGREAFF
v_call: TRBV7-2
cdr3_length: 13
d_call: TRBD1
j_call: TRBJ1-1
clone_size: .